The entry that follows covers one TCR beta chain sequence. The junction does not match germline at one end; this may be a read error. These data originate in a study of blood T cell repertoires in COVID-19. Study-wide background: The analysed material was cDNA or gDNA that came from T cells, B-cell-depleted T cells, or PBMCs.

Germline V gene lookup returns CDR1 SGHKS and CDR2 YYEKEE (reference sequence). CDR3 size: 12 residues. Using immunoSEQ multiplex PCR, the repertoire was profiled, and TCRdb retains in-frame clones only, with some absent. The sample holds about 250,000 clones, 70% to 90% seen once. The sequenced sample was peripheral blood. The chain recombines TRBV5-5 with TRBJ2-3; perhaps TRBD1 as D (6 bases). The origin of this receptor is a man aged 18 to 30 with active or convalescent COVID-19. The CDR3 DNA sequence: TGTGCCAGCAGCTTCGGACAGACGCGGGTGGATTTT. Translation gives CASSFGQTRVDF.